This T cell receptor (beta chain) comes out of a study of blood T cells in healthy people across ages (dated by TCRdb to between 2015 and 2017). About the investigation overall: In model experiments, template switching captured roughly one uniquely barcoded TCR beta cDNA molecule for every two T cells. Age-related changes in TCR beta repertoire diversity were measured in the study by deep sequencing normalized with unique cDNA molecular identifiers. The donors were split into four age groups: young (average around 15 years), middle-aged (39), aged (roughly 65) and long-lived (approximately 80). To avoid experimental bias, donors of different ages were spread randomly across the sequencing lanes. The study analyzed two additional independent replicas of 1 million unique cDNA reads from the same blood draw for two donors, one aged 18 to 30 and one aged 80 or older. On the study overall, not on this receptor specifically: Observed TCR beta diversity correlated strongly with the percentage of naive T cells measured by flow cytometry. Estimates of total diversity based on one million sequenced T cells were regarded as lower bounds and as underestimates. Compared with the aged group, the long-lived group had more naive CD4+ T cells, fewer expanded clones and increased TCR diversity, a pattern suggesting age selection. Because donor CMV infection status was unknown, age-related changes in expanded clonotypes were potentially confounded. As age increased, observed TCR beta diversity per million T cells dropped in a roughly linear way, and a significant reduction was already evident by age 40. Bulk unsorted PBMC profiling prevented conclusive comparison of naive and antigen-experienced compartments.

The germline V gene (reference sequence) provides CDR1 DFQATT and CDR2 SNEGSKA. The CDR3 holds 15 amino acids from the cysteine to the phenylalanine. The CDR3 DNA has 45 bases and is translated from base 1. For this chain, trimming is 3 bases at the V end and 4 bases at the J end, and the number of junction bases without a gene match is 9. Library construction relied on 5' RACE. The sequencer listed for this sample is Illumina HiSeq 2500. A second PCR of about 6 to 11 cycles was run with a J-beta primer mix and a sample-barcoded 5' primer. Each TCR beta cDNA molecule received a unique molecular identifier from a template-switch 5' adaptor carrying 12 random nucleotides. Each sample yielded at least 2.5 million CDR3-containing paired-end reads. First-strand cDNA synthesis was performed from all RNA using the Mint cDNA synthesis kit, with priming by a TRBC-specific oligonucleotide. After uracil-DNA glycosylase treatment, a first 18-cycle PCR used universal primers M1SS and BC2_uni_R on all cDNA. The paper's data handling went like this. Each sample was normalized by randomly selecting 1 million high-quality reads, each carrying a distinct molecular identifier. Instead of being binned into consensus sequences, reads that shared molecular identifiers were thrown out. MiTCR, set to a Q25 quality threshold and the strictest error-elimination algorithm, was used for CDR3 identification, clonotype clustering and error correction. A nonparametric unseen species model with Euler transformation was used to estimate a lower bound on total TCR beta diversity. In-frame beta chains were kept once TCRdb had trimmed the public reads at Q25 with fastp and called clones with MiXCR. Entries are consolidated by CDR3 protein sequence, retaining the most common genes and DNA. TCRdb assigned the V and J calls; the authors' analysis was not used. A total of about 1.8 million distinct CDR3 sequences appear in this sample, 40% to 55% of them only once. The ten most abundant clones make up over 2% of the sample.

As for this clonotype: No cognate antigen has been identified for it. The record has no base qualities; no much larger clone is one base away.

Donors were about 36 systemically healthy Caucasian individuals from Russia aged roughly 6 to 100 years. Each donor gave 8 to 10 milliliters of peripheral blood, collected into EDTA-treated Vacutainer tubes. Ficoll-Paque density-gradient centrifugation was used to isolate PBMCs, with at least 6.5 million per sample. Total RNA was extracted from PBMCs with Trizol reagent, with at least 6 micrograms obtained per sample. For every donor, an aliquot of PBMCs went through flow cytometry to measure the percentages of naive CD45RAhigh/CD27high T cells. This receptor was taken from a woman in her forties in good health. The sample was blood. The rearrangement combines TRBV20-1 with TRBJ2-3; TRBD1 fits 8 bases in the junction. The CDR3 is CSASVRQGTSDTQYF. The nucleotide sequence reads TGCAGTGCTAGTGTGAGACAGGGGACCTCAGATACGCAGTATTTT.